This T cell receptor (beta chain) was recorded in a study of glioma-infiltrating T cells. Points from the study as a whole: Only very few CDR3 sequences appeared in both tissue and blood. Gliomas, especially low-grade, showed above-expected tissue-blood divergence; non-neoplastic patients showed below.

The CDR3 is made up of 14 amino acids. Trimming took 5 bases from V and 2 from J; bases not matched to a gene: 4. Looked up from germline, CDR1 is MNHEY and CDR2 is SMNVEV (reference sequence). Only a few counts were recorded for this clonotype. Its antigen is unknown. Using RNA template, CDR3s of TCR alpha and beta were amplified with iRepertoire arm-PCR. One-step reverse transcription and amplification started from approximately 100-400 ng of tissue mRNA or PBMC total RNA. TCRdb re-derived calls from the multiplex PCR reads in MiXCR, one entry per CDR3 protein. Here the sample spans about 140,000 distinct CDR3 sequences, 39% being singletons.

This sequence was found in a human donor with low-grade glioma or glioblastoma, undergoing nonglioma brain surgery, or in good health (not recorded which). The sample taken for sequencing was glioma tissue, nonneoplastic brain tissue, or PBMCs (not recorded which). V and J are TRBV27 and TRBJ2-7; 9 nucleotides agree with TRBD2. This chain's CDR3 is CASSPGLATYEQYF. The CDR3 nucleotides are TGTGCCAGCAGTCCGGGACTAGCTACCTACGAGCAGTACTTC.